This T cell receptor beta chain was found in a study of blood T cell repertoires in COVID-19 (dated by TCRdb to the early 2020s). For the wider study: Samples covering the acute and convalescent phases of COVID-19 were provided by collaborators in the United States, Italy and Spain. The prospective study material was composed of cDNA or gDNA derived from T cells, B-cell-depleted T cells, or PBMCs. Deeply sampled blood TCRbeta repertoires from subjects exposed to, actively infected with, or recovered from COVID-19 were included in the dataset. A freely available public database, intended as a resource for researchers studying the immune response to SARS-CoV-2, is where the repertoires were released. The samples were drawn from two sources: the first 160 participants of the ongoing ImmuneRACE study, and 950 to 1,500 subjects contributed by 6 global collaborators. A de-identified subject ID, COVID-19 status, age in years and sex were almost always included in the sample metadata. Where available, HLA class I and class II types were taken from metadata supplied by the sample provider and were not determined by assay-based typing.

The investigation overall reported the following: Clinical and demographic metadata were provided uncurated, with the amount varying by source and participant.

About this clone: Its antigen is currently not known. Per-base quality was not reported, and no clone a single base away is much larger than it.

Participants in the prospective study were aged about 18 to 95 years, lived in more than 20 United States geographic areas, and enrolled through a virtual design. In the prospective study, participants were assigned to cohorts based on the clinical history participants reported in a screening survey and a study questionnaire. Recovered participants in ImmuneRACE Cohort 3 were defined as having two consecutive negative NP/OP PCR tests, clearance from a healthcare professional, or resolution of symptoms. In the prospective study, mobile phlebotomists collected whole blood, serum and a nasopharyngeal or oropharyngeal swab from each participant. Additional blood draws and questionnaires over a 2-month period could optionally be provided by prospective study participants. Blood samples from the prospective study were shipped frozen or at room temperature prior to DNA extraction. The germline V gene supplies CDR1 MNHEY and CDR2 SVGEGT. Taken from cysteine to phenylalanine, the CDR3 has 10 residues. Only CDR3 DNA remains: 30 bases, in frame from the first base. Relative to germline, V is 6 bases shorter and J is 10 bases shorter, with 9 bases between their ends.

TCRbeta CDR3 regions were amplified from genomic DNA using the immunoSEQ Assay, a bias-controlled multiplex PCR. The authors' analysis ran thus. The number of nucleated cells in each sample was estimated by amplification of reference gene primers within the assay. To quantify the absolute abundance of each unique TCRbeta CDR3 rearrangement, sequence reads were collapsed and filtered. For each sample, productive Simpson clonality was calculated as the square root of Simpson's diversity index over productive rearrangements. Drawn from immuneACCESS, this table holds only the in-frame rearrangements with V and J called that TCRdb kept. Clones are partly lost; checked studies trace under half to an unresolved V gene and leave the rest unexplained. V and J calls and clone size are given by that table; D and trimming were obtained from the DNA. The sample yields around 220,000 clones; about 83% were counted once. 6.8% of the sample is in the top ten clones.

The TCR comes from a woman in her thirties or forties who had recovered from COVID-19. The sequence links TRBV6-2 or TRBV6-3 to TRBJ2-5; no D gene is confidently identified. The material sequenced was PBMCs or T cells enriched from blood (not recorded which). The sequence in DNA is TGTGCCAGCAGCGGGCCCGTCCAGTACTTC. This yields the protein CASSGPVQYF.